The present T cell receptor beta chain was sequenced within a study of shared clonotypes between healthy human individuals. Findings and limits, study-wide: Rarefaction showed that sequencing of sorted subsets was incomplete (despite large depth). Non-shared clonotypes showed lower generation probabilities than clonotypes common to all four donors.

It was CD45RO-negative cells, positively selected for CCR7, that made up naive CD8 cells, with terminally differentiated effector memory CD45RA+ cells excluded. The donors were adults (healthy and HIV-negative) with no recent acute infections or vaccinations. On this clone: Its antigen is as yet unknown.

Sequencing used immunoSEQ multiplex PCR; TCRdb keeps in-frame clones, though not all of them. The table shows about 2.1 million clones, with 80% to 95% occurring only once. Deletions cut 3 bases from V and 0 bases from J, with 12 bases between. This CDR3 region has 14 residues. The germline gives CDR1 GTSNPN, CDR2 SVGIG (reference sequence). The rearrangement links TRBV30 to TRBJ2-7; D perhaps matches TRBD1 (5 bases). What was sequenced was naive CD8+ T cells from PBMCs. The clonotype comes from a man between 18 and 35 years old in good health. Some clones in this sample may be carry-over from other donors' samples. DNA for the CDR3: TGTGCCTGGAGCACAGGCTCAGACTCCTACGAGCAGTACTTC. It specifies CAWSTGSDSYEQYF.